What follows are 6 T cell receptor beta chains derived from one specimen sequenced in a study of somatic mutations in cytotoxic T cells in rheumatoid arthritis. Clones were sequenced by immunoSEQ multiplex PCR, and TCRdb holds only the in-frame ones, with some missing. The sample has 23,000 or so clones, 70% to 80% seen once. The specimen sequenced was CD8+ T cells sorted from blood. These receptors were obtained from a woman under 30 in good health.

CDR3 residues: CASSLGQASYEQYF. The DNA of the CDR3 is TGCGCCAGCAGCTTGGGACAGGCCAGCTACGAGCAGTACTTC. The chain recombines TRBV5-1 with TRBJ2-5; tentatively, D is TRBD1 (6 bases). The DNA end is a closer match to TRBJ2-7, so the J assignment may be wrong. The CDR3 totals 14 residues. Germline V gives CDR1 SGHRS, CDR2 YFSETQ.

The chain is built from TRBV27 and TRBJ2-3, with a possible D match to TRBD1 (5 bases). The CDR3 covers 12 residues. The germline V gene encodes CDR1 MNHEY and CDR2 SMNVEV (reference sequence). V lost 8 bases and J lost 4, with 10 bases in between. DNA for the CDR3: TGTGCCAGCGCAAGGGGCCCAGATACGCAGTATTTT. This sequence encodes CASARGPDTQYF.

The DNA for the CDR3 is TGTGCCAGCAGTGAGAGGACAGATGCGTGGAATGAGCAGTTCTTC. Translation gives CASSERTDAWNEQFF. The chain recombines TRBV2 with TRBJ2-1; D may be TRBD1 (6 bases). The CDR3 sequence is 15 residues long. Trimming left V 3 bases short and J 7 bases short, with 16 bases between. Germline CDR1 and CDR2: SNHLY and FYNNEI. The full variable domain, with the rest looked up from reference TRBV2 and TRBJ2-1, is EPEVTQTPSHQVTQMGQEVILRCVPISNHLYFYWYRQILGQKVEFLVSFYNNEISEKSEIFDDQFSVERPDGSNFTLKIRSTKLEDSAMYFCASSERTDAWNEQFFGPGTRLTVL.

The chain carries TRBV27 and TRBJ2-7; the D call may be TRBD1 or TRBD2 (5 bases each). Germline CDR1 is MNHEY and CDR2 is SMNVEV (reference sequence). Between the trimmed V and J ends, which lost 3 bases and 3 bases, there was a span of 9 bases. This CDR3 region has 13 residues. The CDR3 nucleotides are TGTGCCAGCAGTTTCGGTGGGGGCTACGAGCAGTACTTC. Translation: CASSFGGGYEQYF.

The CDR3 region has the DNA TGTGCCAGCAGCCTTAACCAAGCGGGACAGAGTGAGGACACTGAAGCTTTCTTT. Its translation: CASSLNQAGQSEDTEAFF. This rearrangement joins TRBV7-9 to TRBJ1-1; the match to TRBD1 covers 7 bases. The CDR3 loop spans 18 amino acids. V was pared by 5 bases and J by 3 bases, with 18 bases of the junction left unmatched. CDR1 is SEHNR, CDR2 FQNEAQ, per germline (reference sequence).

The DNA for the CDR3 is TGTGCCAGCAGCCCCACAGCGAGTACAAGCTCCTACGAGCAGTACTTC. Translating gives CASSPTASTSSYEQYF. The J gene is TRBJ2-7, the V gene TRBV7-9; D uncertain. V lost 5 bases and J 0 bases, leaving 17 bases between the germline ends. This CDR3 region has 16 residues. The germline gives CDR1 SEHNR, CDR2 FQNEAQ (reference sequence).